This TCR beta chain was captured in a study of blood T cell repertoires in COVID-19. About the research overall: Sites in the United States, Italy and Spain provided acute and convalescent COVID-19 samples.

Per the study methods: The authors estimated nucleated cell counts from reference gene primer amplification. Sequencing used immunoSEQ multiplex PCR; TCRdb keeps in-frame clones, though not all of them. V, J and clone size reflect that table, while D and trimming were determined from the DNA. This sample carries about 330,000 clones, roughly 88% of them seen once, and the ten largest clones take 3.5% to 4.5%. Trimming shortened V by 4 bases and J by 2 bases, and 8 bases separated the two germline ends. CDR3 length equals 13 residues. CDR1 is SGHDN and CDR2 is FVKESK in the germline V gene. The chain recombines TRBV14 with TRBJ1-2; weak D call: TRBD1 (6 bases). This sequence was found in a woman aged 45-60 years with active or convalescent COVID-19. Sequenced sample: peripheral blood. In nucleotides, the CDR3 is TGTGCCAGCAGCCGTGGACAGAACTATGGCTACACCTTC. This codes for CASSRGQNYGYTF.